This T cell receptor (beta chain) is from a study of human T cells and chemical hapten exposure. Background on the study: For the roughly 26-week duration of the study, patients were given weekly doses of diphenylcyclopropenone on the scalp. Upper-back patch tests with 0.01% DPC were read at 6 days. Findings of the study overall: There was a positive correlation between PT1 expanded TCR counts and patch test score.

Germline trimming cut 4 bases from V and 4 bases from J; bases unmatched to any gene: 10. CDR3 length equals 17 residues. Noted time point: patch test 1, 2 weeks after DPC sensitization. Regarding treatment: therapeutic diphenylcyclopropenone sensitization with weekly scalp DPC. The authors' total RNA extraction used unfractionated whole blood. Ten or more counts support this clonotype. Its target is unknown. Each CDR3 protein gets one entry after TCRdb re-called the RACE reads with MiXCR. Of 100,000 to 150,000 distinct CDR3 sequences listed, approximately 14% were seen once; the top ten hold 0.92%. Sequences were derived from whole blood, sampled in connection with sensitization to the hapten diphenylcyclopropenone (DPC). The V call is TRBV12-3 or TRBV12-4, the J call TRBJ2-3, with TRBD2 matching over 11 bases. This sequence was found in a young man with alopecia areata. Some clones in this sample may be carry-over from other donors' samples. CDR3 DNA sequence: TGTGCCAGCAGTTCATCGTTCACTAGCGGGGGATCAGATACGCAGTATTTT. This codes for CASSSSFTSGGSDTQYF.